This TCR beta chain stems from a study of cytomegalovirus exposure and HLA in healthy donors. For the study at large: Among the approximately 400 genotyped donors, around 81% were placed in the Caucasian-associated ancestry cluster. General study findings and limits: Published work reported that the classifier diagnosed cytomegalovirus status with high specificity and sensitivity. Many donors carried some public TCRs, although rarity characterized most TCR sequences. Across all donors, roughly uniform sequencing depth was an assumption of the presence/absence analyses.

As regards this clone: Its antigen is undetermined.

The PCR had 60 Vbeta and 13 Jbeta primers. Assay used: immunoSEQ multiplex PCR; TCRdb lists only in-frame clones, some missing. Among under 150,000 clones listed, approximately 83% were seen once. The sequence derives from a male donor in good health and CMV-seronegative. The sample taken for sequencing was PBMCs.

CDR3 bases: TGTGCCAGCAGTTACGGTCCCCTACCCACCGGGGAGCTGTTTTTT. This sequence encodes CASSYGPLPTGELFF. V and J are TRBV6-5 and TRBJ2-2; D gene unclear. V was cut by 2 bases and J by 4 bases, with 11 bases left in between. CDR3 length: 15 residues. From germline, CDR1 is MNHEY and CDR2 SVGAGI.